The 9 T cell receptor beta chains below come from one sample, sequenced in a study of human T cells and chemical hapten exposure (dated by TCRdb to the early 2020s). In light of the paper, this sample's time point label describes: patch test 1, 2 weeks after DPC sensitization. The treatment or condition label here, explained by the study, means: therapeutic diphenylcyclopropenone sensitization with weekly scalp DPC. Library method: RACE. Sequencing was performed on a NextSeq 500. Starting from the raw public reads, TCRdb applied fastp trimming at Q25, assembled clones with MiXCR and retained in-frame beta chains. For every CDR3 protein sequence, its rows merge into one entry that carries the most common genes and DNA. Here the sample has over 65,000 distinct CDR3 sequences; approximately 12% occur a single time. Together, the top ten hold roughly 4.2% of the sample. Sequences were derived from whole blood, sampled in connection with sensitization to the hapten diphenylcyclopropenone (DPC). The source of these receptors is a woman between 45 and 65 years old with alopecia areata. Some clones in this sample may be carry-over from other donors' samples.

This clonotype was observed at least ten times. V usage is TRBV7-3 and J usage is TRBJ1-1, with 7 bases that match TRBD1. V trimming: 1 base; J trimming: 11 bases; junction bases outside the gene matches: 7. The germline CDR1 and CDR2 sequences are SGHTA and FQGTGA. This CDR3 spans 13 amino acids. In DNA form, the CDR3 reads TGTGCCAGCAGCTTAAATTCCAGGGGGGAGGCTTTCTTT. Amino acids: CASSLNSRGEAFF.

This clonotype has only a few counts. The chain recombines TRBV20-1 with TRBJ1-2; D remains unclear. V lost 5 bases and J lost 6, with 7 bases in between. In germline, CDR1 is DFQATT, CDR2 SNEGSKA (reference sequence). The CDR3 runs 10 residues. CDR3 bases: TGCAGTGCTGGATTGAATGGCTACACCTTC. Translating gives CSAGLNGYTF.

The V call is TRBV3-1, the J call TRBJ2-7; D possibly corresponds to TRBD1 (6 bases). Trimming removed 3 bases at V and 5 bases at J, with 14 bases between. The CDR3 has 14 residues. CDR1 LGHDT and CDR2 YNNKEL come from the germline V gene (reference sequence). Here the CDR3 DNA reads TGTGCCAGCAGCCAGCAACAGGGTTGGCACGAGCAGTACTTC. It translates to CASSQQQGWHEQYF.

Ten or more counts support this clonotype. The CDR3 sequence: CSPSGQGLYEQYF. Here the CDR3 DNA reads TGCAGTCCCTCGGGACAGGGACTCTACGAGCAGTACTTC. The chain carries TRBV20-1 and TRBJ2-7; 9 bases map to TRBD1. The germline V gene encodes CDR1 DFQATT and CDR2 SNEGSKA (reference sequence). CDR3 size: 13 residues. The ends lost 8 bases at V and 3 bases at J; junction bases unmatched: 8.

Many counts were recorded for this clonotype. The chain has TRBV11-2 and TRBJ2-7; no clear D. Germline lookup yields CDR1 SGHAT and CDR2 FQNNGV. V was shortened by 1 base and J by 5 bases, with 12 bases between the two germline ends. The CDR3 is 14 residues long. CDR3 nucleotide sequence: TGTGCCAGCAGCTTAGTCGGCCGGATGCACGAGCAGTACTTC. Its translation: CASSLVGRMHEQYF.

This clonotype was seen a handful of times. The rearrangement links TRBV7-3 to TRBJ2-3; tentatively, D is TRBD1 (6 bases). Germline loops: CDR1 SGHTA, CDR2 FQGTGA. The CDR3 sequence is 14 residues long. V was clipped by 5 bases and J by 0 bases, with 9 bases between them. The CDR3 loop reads CASSPQGSTDTQYF. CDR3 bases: TGTGCCAGCAGCCCCCAGGGGAGCACAGATACGCAGTATTTT.

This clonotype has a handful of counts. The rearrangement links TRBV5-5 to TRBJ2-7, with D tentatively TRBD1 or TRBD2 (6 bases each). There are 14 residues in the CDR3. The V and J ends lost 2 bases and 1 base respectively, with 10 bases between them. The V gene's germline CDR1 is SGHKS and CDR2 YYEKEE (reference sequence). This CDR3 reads CASSFGGQSYEQYF. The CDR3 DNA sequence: TGTGCCAGCAGCTTCGGGGGACAATCCTACGAGCAGTACTTC.

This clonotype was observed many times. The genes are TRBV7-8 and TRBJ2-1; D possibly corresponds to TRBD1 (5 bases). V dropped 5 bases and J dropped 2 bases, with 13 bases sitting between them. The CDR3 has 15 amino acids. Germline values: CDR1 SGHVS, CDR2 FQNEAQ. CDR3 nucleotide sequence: TGTGCCAGCAGCAAGGACACAATCCCCTACAATGAGCAGTTCTTC. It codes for CASSKDTIPYNEQFF.

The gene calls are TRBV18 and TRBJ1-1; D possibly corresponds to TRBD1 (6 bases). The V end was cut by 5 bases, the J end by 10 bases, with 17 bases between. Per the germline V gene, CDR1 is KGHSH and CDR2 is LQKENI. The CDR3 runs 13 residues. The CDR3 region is CASSNDRRSTAFF. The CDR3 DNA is TGTGCCAGCTCAAATGACAGGAGGAGCACAGCTTTCTTT.